Listed below are T cell receptor beta chains from one sample, sequenced in a study of blood T cell repertoires in COVID-19. Data came from immunoSEQ multiplex PCR; TCRdb stores just in-frame clones and leaves some out. Of some 120,000 clones listed, 86% are singletons. Sequenced: peripheral blood. The receptors come from a human donor in a cohort sampled during active COVID-19. The CDR3 runs from the conserved cysteine through the conserved F or W. Fields, in order: clone size, D gene, J gene, V gene, CDR3 protein, CDR3 DNA. A D gene is named only where the DNA matches it firmly. For some rows the clone size is stated as once, few or many, or as a class when expanded; others skip it.

>.|.|TRBJ2-5|TRBV7-8
CASSLALQRETQYF
TGTGCCAGCAGCTTAGCATTACAGAGAGAGACCCAGTACTTC
>.|TRBD2|TRBJ2-4|TRBV28
CASSTSGTNRDIQYF
TGTGCCAGCTCGACTAGCGGGACCAACAGGGACATTCAGTACTTC
>.|.|TRBJ2-7|TRBV2
CASSEGQVTSYEQYF
TGTGCCAGCAGTGAAGGGCAGGTCACCTCCTACGAGCAGTACTTC
>.|TRBD1|TRBJ1-2|TRBV28
CASRKQTGNYGYTF
TGTGCCAGCAGGAAACAGACAGGGAACTATGGCTACACCTTC
>.|TRBD2|TRBJ2-1|TRBV6-4
CASSDFASGRATHEQFF
TGTGCCAGCAGTGACTTCGCTAGCGGGAGGGCCACCCATGAGCAGTTCTTC
>.|TRBD1|TRBJ2-3|TRBV5-1
CASSLWTGSSSTDTQYF
TGCGCCAGCAGCTTGTGGACAGGGTCATCGAGCACAGATACGCAGTATTTT
>.|TRBD2|TRBJ2-1|TRBV19
CASRGTSGRYEQFF
TGTGCCAGTAGGGGGACTAGCGGGAGGTATGAGCAGTTCTTC
>few|.|TRBJ1-4|TRBV19
CASWGGAGEKLFF
TGTGCCAGTTGGGGGGGGGCTGGCGAAAAACTGTTTTTT
>.|.|TRBJ1-4|TRBV12-3/TRBV12-4
CASSRGWNEKLFF
TGTGCCAGCAGCCGGGGTTGGAATGAAAAACTGTTTTTT
>once|.|TRBJ1-5|TRBV19
CASSTSSGAHSNQPQHF
TGTGCCAGTAGTACGTCGTCAGGGGCTCATAGCAATCAGCCCCAGCATTTT
>.|.|TRBJ2-4|TRBV2
CASSEHGLLAKNIQYF
TGTGCCAGCAGTGAGCACGGTCTTCTAGCCAAAAACATTCAGTACTTC
>.|TRBD2|TRBJ2-1|TRBV2
CASSGRVYNEQFF
TGTGCCAGCAGCGGGAGGGTCTACAATGAGCAGTTCTTC
>.|.|TRBJ2-5|TRBV5-4
CASSQERAQETQYF
TGTGCCAGCAGTCAGGAGAGGGCACAAGAGACCCAGTACTTC
>.|.|TRBJ2-1|TRBV27
CASSPGGSYNEQFF
TGTGCCTCCTCCCCCGGAGGAAGCTACAATGAGCAGTTCTTC
>.|.|TRBJ1-2|TRBV30
CACPAAGNYGYTF
TGTGCCTGTCCGGCGGCCGGGAACTATGGCTACACCTTC
>.|.|TRBJ1-1|TRBV27
CASSYAGSDTEAFF
TGTGCCAGCAGTTATGCGGGCAGCGACACTGAAGCTTTCTTT
>.|TRBD2|TRBJ2-1|TRBV28
CASSLVGLAGGEQFF
TGTGCCAGCAGCTTGGTAGGACTAGCGGGGGGAGAGCAGTTCTTC
>.|.|TRBJ2-7|TRBV5-5
CASSLVARGHQQTYEQYF
TGTGCCAGCAGCTTGGTCGCCCGTGGCCACCAACAAACCTACGAGCAGTACTTC
>.|TRBD1|TRBJ1-2|TRBV4-1
CASSQDKGAGYGYTF
TGCGCCAGCAGCCAAGATAAGGGGGCAGGCTATGGCTACACCTTC
>once|.|TRBJ2-7|TRBV14
CASSQEMGHEQYF
TGTGCCAGCAGCCAAGAAATGGGCCACGAGCAGTACTTC
>.|TRBD1|TRBJ1-2|TRBV18
CASHEQGIVSYGYTF
TGTGCCAGCCACGAACAGGGGATCGTTAGCTATGGCTACACCTTC
>.|TRBD2|TRBJ2-7|TRBV13
CASSQETSGPSYEQYF
TGTGCCAGCAGCCAAGAAACTAGCGGACCCTCCTACGAGCAGTACTTC
>.|TRBD2|TRBJ2-1|TRBV7-9
CASSTTIAGGPINEQFF
TGTGCCAGCAGCACGACTATAGCGGGAGGGCCGATCAATGAGCAGTTCTTC
>once|TRBD1|TRBJ1-5|TRBV6-5
CASLGGNRGFQPQHF
TGTGCCAGTTTAGGGGGGAACAGGGGATTTCAGCCCCAGCATTTT
>.|TRBD1|TRBJ2-7|TRBV19
CASSTSGQGYEQYF
TGTGCCAGTAGTACCTCGGGACAGGGCTACGAGCAGTACTTC
>.|.|TRBJ2-1|TRBV7-2
CASRGTSSSYNEQFF
TGTGCCAGCAGGGGGACTTCGAGCTCCTACAATGAGCAGTTCTTC
>.|TRBD1|TRBJ2-2|TRBV9
CASGQGGISGELFF
TGTGCCAGTGGACAGGGGGGAATAAGCGGGGAGCTGTTTTTT
>.|.|TRBJ1-1|TRBV5-1
CASSLAQSRNTEAFF
TGCGCCAGCAGCTTGGCTCAAAGTAGGAACACTGAAGCTTTCTTT
>.|.|TRBJ2-5|TRBV20-1
CSAPDSSTQYF
TGCAGTGCTCCCGACTCCTCGACCCAGTACTTC